This paragraph reports one TCR beta chain. The sample originates from a study of blood T cell repertoires in COVID-19. CDR1 and CDR2 (germline): SNHLY, FYNNEI. Unmatched junction bases numbered 5, after V lost 2 bases and J lost 4 bases. This CDR3 comprises 15 residues. Using immunoSEQ multiplex PCR, the repertoire was profiled, and TCRdb retains in-frame clones only, with some absent. The data show about 32,000 clones, about 86% seen once. The receptor's source is a woman aged 80 or over with active or convalescent COVID-19. This chain uses TRBV2 with TRBJ2-3; 8 nucleotides agree with TRBD1. The specimen sequenced was peripheral blood. The CDR3 DNA is TGTGCCAGCAGTGAACAGGGGGCGCTGGCAGATACGCAGTATTTT. Translation: CASSEQGALADTQYF.